This T cell receptor beta chain is from a study of blood T cells in healthy people across ages. Germline CDR1 and CDR2: LGHDT and YNNKEL (reference sequence). The V end lost 3 bases, the J end lost 8 bases, and 11 bases lay between the germline ends. The CDR3 loop spans 13 amino acids. With a J-beta primer mix and a sample-barcoded 5' primer, a second PCR ran about 6 to 11 cycles. Each cDNA molecule carried a tag from a template-switch adaptor that contained 12 random nucleotides. TCRdb called the 5' RACE reads again in MiXCR, with one record for every CDR3 protein. Here the sample spans some 920,000 distinct CDR3 sequences, roughly 51% being singletons. No fewer than 7 million PBMCs went into each sample.

The sequenced material came from blood. This sequence joins TRBV3-1 and TRBJ2-4, with D unresolved. The sequence derives from an older woman in good health. In DNA form, the CDR3 reads TGTGCCAGCAGCCAGATTGGTGGAGACATTCAGTACTTC. Its protein product is CASSQIGGDIQYF.